Listed here are 7 T cell receptor beta chains from one sample, sequenced in a study of Ad26.COV2.S vaccination and SARS-CoV-2 variants (dated by TCRdb to about 2021). The time point label, read with the paper, signifies: individuals recovered from natural SARS-CoV-2 infection. The library was obtained by the immunoSEQ multiplex PCR assay. In its TCRdb copy, this immuneACCESS table keeps in-frame sequences only and misses some clones. Where compared with another copy, unresolved V genes explain less than half of these, and the others have no known cause. This sample gives roughly 150,000 clones in total; more than 80% of them show up just once. In total, the top ten clones hold around 5% of the sample. Sequencing used peripheral blood, obtained after recovery from COVID-19. The source of these receptors is a human donor who had recovered from COVID-19.

The sample holds a few counts of this clone. The V and J genes are TRBV6-5 and TRBJ1-5; a possible D gene is TRBD1 (5 bases). Germline CDR1 and CDR2: MNHEY and SVGAGI. The CDR3 spans 14 residues. Trimming stripped 6 bases from V and 3 bases from J, with 12 bases between. The CDR3: CASSRLGDNQPQHF. The CDR3 DNA follows: TGTGCCAGCAGCCGCCTGGGGGACAATCAGCCCCAGCATTTT.

V usage is TRBV5-1 and J usage is TRBJ2-5; D call uncertain. The CDR3 extends over 12 amino acids. Germline assignment: CDR1 SGHRS and CDR2 YFSETQ. Deletions cut 2 bases from V and 3 bases from J, with 5 bases between. The CDR3 coding sequence is TGCGCCAGCAGCTTACCCGAAGAGACCCAGTACTTC. This encodes CASSLPEETQYF.

The rearrangement links TRBV6-2 or TRBV6-3 to TRBJ2-3, with D tentatively TRBD2 (5 bases). V lost 5 bases and J lost 5, with 17 bases in between. The CDR3 totals 15 residues. The germline V gene has CDR1 MNHEY and CDR2 SVGEGT. The CDR3 reads CASSQDGHRGDTQYF. In DNA form, the CDR3 reads TGTGCCAGCAGTCAAGATGGCCACCGGGGAGATACGCAGTATTTT.

The CDR3 loop reads CASSPRVGPHGYTF. CDR3 sequence (DNA): TGCGCCAGCAGCCCCCGGGTGGGTCCTCATGGCTACACCTTC. The gene calls are TRBV4-3 and TRBJ1-2; D unresolved. This CDR3 has 14 amino acids. The germline gives CDR1 LGHNA, CDR2 YSLEER. Trimming removed 4 bases at V and 6 bases at J, with 15 bases between.

The chain carries TRBV21-1 and TRBJ1-2. TRBV21-1 corresponds to a pseudogene. The CDR3 runs to 16 residues. CDR3 sequence (DNA): TGTGCCAGCAGCATTTCTCTGCCCAGGGAGGAGAGTGGCTACACCTTC. Protein: CASSISLPREESGYTF.

J is TRBJ2-1 and V is TRBV6-6; 8 bases align to TRBD1. V dropped 5 bases and J dropped 10; count of bases not matched to a gene: 7. This CDR3 has 13 amino acids. The germline CDR1 and CDR2 sequences are MNHNY and SVGAGI (reference sequence). Here the CDR3 reads CASSSRTGQEQFF. CDR3 DNA sequence: TGTGCCAGCAGTAGCCGGACAGGGCAGGAGCAGTTCTTC.

The chain joins TRBV19 to TRBJ1-2; 7 nucleotides align to TRBD1. This CDR3 has 15 amino acids. Germline loops: CDR1 LNHDA, CDR2 SQIVND (reference sequence). The J segment lost 0 bases and the V segment lost 3 bases, leaving 4 bases of the junction unmatched. This CDR3 is CASSIPGTANYGYTF. CDR3 DNA sequence: TGTGCCAGTAGTATTCCAGGGACAGCTAACTATGGCTACACCTTC. Looking up the rest from reference TRBV19 and TRBJ1-2 gives the full variable domain: DGGITQSPKYLFRKEGQNVTLSCEQNLNHDAMYWYRQDPGQGLRLIYYSQIVNDFQKGDIAEGYSVSREKKESFPLTVTSAQKNPTAFYLCASSIPGTANYGYTFGSGTRLTVV.